A selection of T cell receptor beta chains follows, all from one sample in a study of cytomegalovirus exposure and HLA in healthy donors. TCRdb keeps only in-frame clones here, not all; method: immunoSEQ multiplex PCR. The sample includes about 150,000 clones, roughly 70% of them seen just once. The sample comprised PBMCs. The receptors stem from a man aged 25-40 years in good health and CMV-seronegative. Each CDR3 is given without its conserved first and last residue.

j_gene | v_gene | CDR3aa
TRBJ2-1 | TRBV5-1 | ASSLPSGGADEQF
TRBJ1-5 | TRBV9 | ASSVGQGRNQPQH
TRBJ2-1 | TRBV5-5 | ASSLTLAVPSYNEQF
TRBJ2-2 | TRBV7-6 | ASSPRQGTGTGELF
TRBJ2-3 | TRBV25-1 | ASSVGRSGGARDTQY
TRBJ2-1 | TRBV5-1 | ASSRDRVTGEQF
TRBJ2-7 | TRBV7-8 | ASSTTGAGERGEQY
TRBJ2-5 | TRBV4-3 | ASSQVRSIQETQY
TRBJ1-2 | TRBV29-1 | SGLQGANYGYT
TRBJ1-2 | TRBV5-6 | ASSLTGSYT
TRBJ2-1 | TRBV2 | ASSHRVLSDNEQF
TRBJ2-3 | TRBV5-6 | ASSGGGAGESDTQY
TRBJ2-5 | TRBV4-3 | ASSQDPAGQTTQY
TRBJ1-6 | TRBV5-8 | ASSPRQGRRPLH
TRBJ2-7 | TRBV14 | ASSPYSGAWEQY
TRBJ1-2 | TRBV5-1 | ASSQDNYGYT
TRBJ1-5 | TRBV9 | ASSDRADLYQPQH
TRBJ2-3 | TRBV6-5 | ASSSSGTSIDTQY
TRBJ1-6 | TRBV10-3 | AISESGDRGSYNSPLH
TRBJ2-5 | TRBV7-9 | ASSLSRDQETQY
TRBJ1-6 | TRBV7-2 | ASSSTGTGVSPLH
TRBJ1-1 | TRBV23-1 | ASSPLPGGYTEAF
TRBJ1-1 | TRBV2 | ASGGGSTEAF
TRBJ1-4 | TRBV6-5 | ASRLANEKLF
TRBJ1-4 | TRBV19 | ASSKGRQRATNEKLF
TRBJ1-1 | TRBV7-9 | ASNPLRWGRAAEAF
TRBJ2-3 | TRBV27 | ASSLQASTDTQY
TRBJ1-6 | TRBV4-3 | ASSSRDSPLN
TRBJ1-5 | TRBV4-2 | ASSPTGGSNQPQH
TRBJ2-3 | TRBV4-2 | ASRGDSGGSSTDTQY
TRBJ1-2 | TRBV19 | ASSTTVYFQRNGYP
TRBJ2-7 | TRBV15 | ATSRVQGWESYEQY